This T cell receptor (beta chain) emerged from a study of cytomegalovirus exposure and HLA in healthy donors. The wider study: Among about 179 million T cells, an earlier analysis found 117 million unique TCR beta sequences.

Primers for the PCR totalled 60 Vbeta and 13 Jbeta. Measured with immunoSEQ multiplex PCR; TCRdb has only the in-frame clones, and not every one. Counted here are fewer than 200,000 clones, 76% occurring once; the ten biggest clones make up 0.7% to 0.85%. The V and J ends lost 0 bases and 2 bases respectively, with 7 bases between them. The CDR3 runs to 14 residues. Germline CDR1 and CDR2: LGHNA and YSLEER. About this clone itself: Its antigen remains unknown.

General observations from the study: There were some V segments, including TRBV6-2 and TRBV6-3, excluded as indistinguishable.

J is TRBJ1-1 and V is TRBV4-3; D is perhaps TRBD1 (5 bases). This TCR was sampled from a female donor in good health and CMV-seronegative. The specimen sequenced was PBMCs. This CDR3 is CASSQEQGNTEAFF. The CDR3 nucleotides read TGCGCCAGCAGCCAAGAGCAGGGCAACACTGAAGCTTTCTTT.